This TCR beta chain was captured by sequencing in a study of blood T cell repertoires in COVID-19. For the study at large: Sites across the United States, Italy and Spain contributed samples from acute and convalescent COVID-19. The analysed material was cDNA or gDNA that came from T cells, B-cell-depleted T cells, or PBMCs.

Original processing notes: Estimation of nucleated cell counts was performed using reference gene primer amplification. Repertoires were generated with immunoSEQ multiplex PCR, while TCRdb's copy carries only in-frame clones and drops some. From that table come the V and J calls and clone size; the DNA was used to work out D and trimming. The sample carries roughly 80,000 clones, around 76% recorded once. The CDR3 loop spans 16 amino acids. Trimming pared 1 base from V and 4 bases from J, leaving 14 bases between. Germline CDR1 and CDR2: SGHDT and YYEEEE. The sequencing input was peripheral blood. V is TRBV5-6 and J is TRBJ2-2, with a possible D match to TRBD2 (6 bases). The receptor was isolated from a human donor in a cohort sampled during active COVID-19. The CDR3 DNA reads TGTGCCAGCAGCTTGTATTTCCGGGAGTCCACCGGGGAGCTGTTTTTT. It translates to CASSLYFRESTGELFF.